This TCR beta chain appears in the sequencing data of a study of cytomegalovirus exposure and HLA in healthy donors. The germline gives CDR1 MNHEY, CDR2 SMNVEV (reference sequence). CDR3 length equals 14 residues. V gave up 5 bases and J gave up 3 bases, with 10 bases separating them. Both 60 Vbeta primers and 13 Jbeta primers went into the PCR. Using immunoSEQ multiplex PCR, the repertoire was profiled, and TCRdb retains in-frame clones only, with some absent. The sample holds roughly 100,000 clones, approximately 72% seen once. V gene TRBV27 combines with J gene TRBJ2-2; D call uncertain. The sequence was obtained from a man between 25 and 39 years old in good health and CMV-seronegative. Sequenced input: PBMCs. CDR3 sequence reads: CASSRGFDTGELFF. CDR3 DNA: TGTGCCAGCAGTCGAGGTTTCGACACCGGGGAGCTGTTTTTT.